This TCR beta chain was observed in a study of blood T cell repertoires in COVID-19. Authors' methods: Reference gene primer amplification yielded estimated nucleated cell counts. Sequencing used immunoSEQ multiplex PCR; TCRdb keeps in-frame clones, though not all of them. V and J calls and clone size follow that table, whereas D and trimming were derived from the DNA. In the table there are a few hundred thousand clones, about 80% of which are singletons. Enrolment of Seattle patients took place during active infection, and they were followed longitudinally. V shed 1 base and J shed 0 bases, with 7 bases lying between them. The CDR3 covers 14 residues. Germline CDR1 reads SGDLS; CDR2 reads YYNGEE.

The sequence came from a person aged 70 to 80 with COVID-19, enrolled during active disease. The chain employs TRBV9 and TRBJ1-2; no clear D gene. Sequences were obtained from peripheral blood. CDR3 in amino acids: CASSVWGANYGYTF. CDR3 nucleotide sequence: TGTGCCAGCAGCGTATGGGGAGCTAACTATGGCTACACCTTC.